Included here is one TCR beta chain sequence, with context. The data belong to a study of blood T cell repertoires in COVID-19. At the level of the study: Researchers got acute and convalescent COVID-19 samples from the United States, Italy and Spain.

The length of the CDR3 is 15 residues. The germline gives CDR1 LNHDA, CDR2 SQIVND (reference sequence). V was pared by 3 bases and J by 5 bases, with 8 bases of the junction left unmatched. Clones were sequenced by immunoSEQ multiplex PCR, and TCRdb holds only the in-frame ones, with some missing. Here the sample spans 250,000 or so clones, around nine tenths being singletons. This TCR came from a woman between 50 and 59 years old who had recovered from COVID-19. The sequenced sample consisted of PBMCs or T cells enriched from blood (not recorded which). The V and J genes are TRBV19 and TRBJ2-3; 7 nucleotides line up with TRBD1. The CDR3 protein is CASSIMTGYGDTQYF. As DNA, the CDR3 is TGTGCCAGTAGTATTATGACAGGGTATGGAGATACGCAGTATTTT.